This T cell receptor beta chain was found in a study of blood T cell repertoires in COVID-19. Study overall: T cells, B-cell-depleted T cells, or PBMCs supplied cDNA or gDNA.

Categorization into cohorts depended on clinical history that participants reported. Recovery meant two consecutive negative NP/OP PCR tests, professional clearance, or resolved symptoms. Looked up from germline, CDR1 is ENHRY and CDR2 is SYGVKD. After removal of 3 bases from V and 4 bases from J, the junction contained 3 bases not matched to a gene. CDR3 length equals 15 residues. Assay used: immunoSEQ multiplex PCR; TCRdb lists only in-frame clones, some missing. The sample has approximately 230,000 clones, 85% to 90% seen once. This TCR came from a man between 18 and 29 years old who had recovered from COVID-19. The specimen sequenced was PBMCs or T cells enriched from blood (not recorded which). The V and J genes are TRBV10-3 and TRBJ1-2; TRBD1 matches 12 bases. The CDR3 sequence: CAISEPGQGAYGYTF. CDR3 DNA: TGTGCCATCAGTGAACCGGGACAGGGGGCCTATGGCTACACCTTC.